A selection of T cell receptor beta chains follows, all from one sample in a study of B cell selection in AIRE deficiency. Sequencing used immunoSEQ multiplex PCR; TCRdb keeps in-frame clones, though not all of them. The data hold approximately 21,000 clones, with over 90% observed a single time. Sequencing input: Tregs sorted from PBMCs. The receptors originated from a human donor with AIRE deficiency. CDR3s include the opening cysteine and the closing phenylalanine or tryptophan. The D gene is left open where the match is weak. Some rows have no size entry. The others give once, few or many, or a class for an expanded clone.

size: once
V: TRBV29-1
D: -
J: TRBJ2-4
CDR3: CSVKNLAKNIQYF
DNA: TGCAGCGTTAAGAACCTAGCCAAAAACATTCAGTACTTC

size: -
V: TRBV4-3
D: -
J: TRBJ2-1
CDR3: CASSQEARPYNEQFF
DNA: TGCGCCAGCAGCCAAGAAGCCAGGCCATACAATGAGCAGTTCTTC

size: -
V: TRBV14
D: -
J: TRBJ2-1
CDR3: CASSQLFFRSVNEQFF
DNA: TGTGCCAGCAGCCAATTGTTTTTTCGGTCGGTCAATGAGCAGTTCTTC

size: -
V: TRBV6-4
D: -
J: TRBJ1-5
CDR3: CASSIHRRPQHF
DNA: TGTGCCAGCAGTATACACCGTCGGCCCCAGCATTTT

size: -
V: TRBV7-2
D: -
J: TRBJ2-3
CDR3: CASSLAPGDTDTQYF
DNA: TGTGCCAGCAGCTTAGCGCCGGGAGACACAGATACGCAGTATTTT

size: -
V: TRBV2
D: -
J: TRBJ1-1
CDR3: CASSEAVHTEAFF
DNA: TGTGCCAGCAGTGAAGCCGTACACACTGAAGCTTTCTTT

size: -
V: TRBV6-6
D: -
J: TRBJ2-3
CDR3: CASSYSTSPTDTQYF
DNA: TGTGCCAGCAGTTACTCGACATCTCCCACAGATACGCAGTATTTT

size: -
V: TRBV7-2
D: -
J: TRBJ2-5
CDR3: CASSLNRARETQYF
DNA: TGTGCCAGCAGCTTAAATCGGGCTCGAGAGACCCAGTACTTC

size: -
V: TRBV5-6
D: -
J: TRBJ2-7
CDR3: CASSLALYEQYF
DNA: TGTGCCAGCAGCTTGGCCCTGTACGAGCAGTACTTC

size: -
V: TRBV30
D: -
J: TRBJ1-5
CDR3: CAWTQQGWRQPQHF
DNA: TGTGCCTGGACCCAACAGGGATGGCGTCAGCCCCAGCATTTT

size: -
V: TRBV4-1
D: -
J: TRBJ1-2
CDR3: CASSQESWGRANYGYTF
DNA: TGCGCCAGCAGCCAAGAATCTTGGGGCAGAGCTAACTATGGCTACACCTTC

size: -
V: TRBV11-3
D: TRBD2
J: TRBJ2-1
CDR3: CASSSGLAGVGEQFF
DNA: TGTGCCAGCAGCTCGGGACTAGCGGGAGTAGGAGAGCAGTTCTTC

size: -
V: TRBV25-1
D: -
J: TRBJ1-1
CDR3: CASSESTANTEAFF
DNA: TGTGCCAGCAGTGAATCGACGGCGAACACTGAAGCTTTCTTT

size: -
V: TRBV15
D: TRBD1
J: TRBJ2-1
CDR3: CATSTGQGREQFF
DNA: TGTGCCACCAGCACTGGACAGGGGCGTGAGCAGTTCTTC

size: -
V: TRBV7-2
D: -
J: TRBJ2-3
CDR3: CASSLVGDTDTQYF
DNA: TGTGCCAGCAGCTTAGTCGGAGACACAGATACGCAGTATTTT

size: -
V: TRBV2
D: -
J: TRBJ2-1
CDR3: CASRGDYNEQFF
DNA: TGTGCCAGCAGGGGGGACTACAATGAGCAGTTCTTC

size: -
V: TRBV4-2
D: -
J: TRBJ2-7
CDR3: CASSQDYYKQYF
DNA: TGTGCCAGCAGCCAAGATTACTACAAGCAGTACTTC

size: -
V: TRBV28
D: -
J: TRBJ2-3
CDR3: CASSYHRGTSTDTQYF
DNA: TGTGCCAGCAGTTACCATCGGGGGACTAGCACAGATACGCAGTATTTT

size: -
V: TRBV9
D: -
J: TRBJ2-4
CDR3: CASSPAKNIQYF
DNA: TGTGCCAGCAGCCCGGCGAAAAACATTCAGTACTTC

size: -
V: TRBV7-9
D: -
J: TRBJ2-1
CDR3: CASSLEADNEQFF
DNA: TGTGCCAGCAGCTTAGAAGCGGACAATGAGCAGTTCTTC

size: -
V: TRBV5-4
D: -
J: TRBJ2-3
CDR3: CASSLRTDTQYF
DNA: TGTGCCAGCAGCTTGAGGACAGATACGCAGTATTTT

size: -
V: TRBV5-8
D: -
J: TRBJ2-7
CDR3: CASSAGWRGTYEQYF
DNA: TGTGCCAGCAGCGCAGGGTGGAGAGGAACCTACGAGCAGTACTTC

size: once
V: TRBV4-3
D: -
J: TRBJ1-2
CDR3: CASSQYSRVRGYTF
DNA: TGCGCCAGCAGCCAATACTCCAGGGTGCGCGGCTACACCTTC

size: -
V: TRBV6-5
D: -
J: TRBJ2-2
CDR3: CASSYWNRARTGELFF
DNA: TGTGCCAGCAGTTACTGGAACAGGGCAAGAACCGGGGAGCTGTTTTTT

size: few
V: TRBV5-6
D: TRBD1
J: TRBJ1-5
CDR3: CASSHRDRQNQPQHF
DNA: TGTGCCAGCAGCCACAGGGACAGGCAGAATCAGCCCCAGCATTTT

size: -
V: TRBV10-3
D: TRBD2
J: TRBJ2-2
CDR3: CAISETSGRAGTGELFF
DNA: TGTGCCATCAGTGAGACTAGCGGGAGGGCCGGCACCGGGGAGCTGTTTTTT

size: -
V: TRBV30
D: TRBD1
J: TRBJ1-2
CDR3: CAWSVGQGAYGYTF
DNA: TGTGCCTGGAGTGTGGGACAGGGGGCCTATGGCTACACCTTC